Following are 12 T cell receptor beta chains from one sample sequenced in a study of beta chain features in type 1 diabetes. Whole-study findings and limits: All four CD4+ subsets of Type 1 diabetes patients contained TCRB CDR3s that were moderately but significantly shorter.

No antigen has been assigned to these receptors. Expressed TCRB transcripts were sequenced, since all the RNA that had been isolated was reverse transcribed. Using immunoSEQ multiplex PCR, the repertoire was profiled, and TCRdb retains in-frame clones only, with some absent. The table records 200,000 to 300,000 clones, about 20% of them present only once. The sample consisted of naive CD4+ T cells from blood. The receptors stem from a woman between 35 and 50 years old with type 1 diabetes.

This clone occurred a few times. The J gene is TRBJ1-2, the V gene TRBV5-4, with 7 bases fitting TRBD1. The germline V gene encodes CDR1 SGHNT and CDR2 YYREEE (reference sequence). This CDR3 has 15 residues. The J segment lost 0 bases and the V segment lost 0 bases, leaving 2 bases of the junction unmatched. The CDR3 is CASSLDGTANYGYTF. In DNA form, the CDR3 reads TGTGCCAGCAGCTTGGACGGGACAGCTAACTATGGCTACACCTTC.

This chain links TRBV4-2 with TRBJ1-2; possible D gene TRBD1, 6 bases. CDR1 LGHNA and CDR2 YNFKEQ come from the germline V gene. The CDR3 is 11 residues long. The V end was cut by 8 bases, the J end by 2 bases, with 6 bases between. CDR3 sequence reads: CASGQNYGYTF. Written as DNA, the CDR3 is TGTGCCAGCGGACAGAACTATGGCTACACCTTC.

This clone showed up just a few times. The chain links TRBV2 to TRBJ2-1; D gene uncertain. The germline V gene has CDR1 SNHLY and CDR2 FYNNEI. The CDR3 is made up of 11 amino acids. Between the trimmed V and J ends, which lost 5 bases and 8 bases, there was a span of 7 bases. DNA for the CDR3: TGTGCCAGCAGTACCCGGGATGAGCAGTTCTTC. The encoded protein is CASSTRDEQFF.

The CDR3: CASSYASLNQETQYF. The CDR3 bases are TGTGCCAGCAGTTACGCTAGCTTAAATCAAGAGACCCAGTACTTC. V and J are TRBV6-6 and TRBJ2-5, with D possibly TRBD2 on 5 matching bases. CDR1 and CDR2 from the germline V gene are MNHNY and SVGAGI (reference sequence). This CDR3 is built from 15 residues. V dropped 2 bases and J dropped 2 bases, with 12 bases sitting between them.

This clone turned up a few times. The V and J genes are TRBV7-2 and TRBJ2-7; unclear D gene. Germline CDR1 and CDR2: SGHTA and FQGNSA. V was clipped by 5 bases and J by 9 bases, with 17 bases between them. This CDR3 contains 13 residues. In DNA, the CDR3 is TGTGCCAGCAGCCCCCAACCACAAACGGGGCAGTACTTC. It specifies CASSPQPQTGQYF.

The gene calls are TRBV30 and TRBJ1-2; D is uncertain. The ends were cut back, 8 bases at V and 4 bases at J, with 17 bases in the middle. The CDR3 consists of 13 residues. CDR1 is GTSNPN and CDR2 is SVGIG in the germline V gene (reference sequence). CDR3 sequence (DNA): TGTGCCCAGGAGGCGGGGTTAAGCTATGGCTACACCTTC. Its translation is CAQEAGLSYGYTF. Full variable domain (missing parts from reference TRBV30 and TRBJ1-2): SQTIHQWPATLVQPVGSPLSLECTVEGTSNPNLYWYRQAAGRGLQLLFYSVGIGQISSEVPQNLSASRPQDRQFILSSKKLLLSDSGFYLCAQEAGLSYGYTFGSGTRLTVV.

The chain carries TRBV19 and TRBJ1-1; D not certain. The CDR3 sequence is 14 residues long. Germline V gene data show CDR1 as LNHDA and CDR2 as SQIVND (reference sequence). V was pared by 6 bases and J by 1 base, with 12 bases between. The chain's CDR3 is CASSGREENTEAFF. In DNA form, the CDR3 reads TGTGCCAGTAGCGGACGGGAGGAGAACACTGAAGCTTTCTTT. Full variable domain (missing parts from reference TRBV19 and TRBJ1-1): DGGITQSPKYLFRKEGQNVTLSCEQNLNHDAMYWYRQDPGQGLRLIYYSQIVNDFQKGDIAEGYSVSREKKESFPLTVTSAQKNPTAFYLCASSGREENTEAFFGQGTRLTVV.

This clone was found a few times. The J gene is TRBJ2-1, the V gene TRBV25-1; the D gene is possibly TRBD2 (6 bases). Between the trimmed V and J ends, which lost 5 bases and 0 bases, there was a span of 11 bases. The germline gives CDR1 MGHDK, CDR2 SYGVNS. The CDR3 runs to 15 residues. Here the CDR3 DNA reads TGTGCCAGCAGTAATGTAGCGGACTCCTACAATGAGCAGTTCTTC. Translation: CASSNVADSYNEQFF.

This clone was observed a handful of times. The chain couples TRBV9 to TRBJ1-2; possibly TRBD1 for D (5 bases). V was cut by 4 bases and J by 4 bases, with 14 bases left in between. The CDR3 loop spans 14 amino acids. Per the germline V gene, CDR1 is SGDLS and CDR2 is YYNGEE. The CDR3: CASSPDGGSYGYTF. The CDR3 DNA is TGTGCCAGCAGCCCCGACGGGGGAAGCTATGGCTACACCTTC. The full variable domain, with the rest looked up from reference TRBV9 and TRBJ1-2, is DSGVTQTPKHLITATGQRVTLRCSPRSGDLSVYWYQQSLDQGLQFLIQYYNGEERAKGNILERFSAQQFPDLHSELNLSSLELGDSALYFCASSPDGGSYGYTFGSGTRLTVV.

CDR3: CASSQVKDGGGAYNEQFF. The CDR3 region has the DNA TGTGCCAGCAGCCAAGTTAAAGATGGCGGGGGGGCCTACAATGAGCAGTTCTTC. The chain carries TRBV4-2 and TRBJ2-1; 9 bases map to TRBD2. This CDR3 contains 18 residues. V was pared by 1 base and J by 2 bases, with 9 bases of the junction left unmatched. Germline CDR1 reads LGHNA; CDR2 reads YNFKEQ.

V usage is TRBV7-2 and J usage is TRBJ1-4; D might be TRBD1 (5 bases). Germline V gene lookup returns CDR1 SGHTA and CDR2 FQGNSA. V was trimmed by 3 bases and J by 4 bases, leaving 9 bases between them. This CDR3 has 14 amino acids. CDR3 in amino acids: CASSLQGSNEKLFF. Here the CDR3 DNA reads TGTGCCAGCAGCTTGCAGGGTAGTAATGAAAAACTGTTTTTT.

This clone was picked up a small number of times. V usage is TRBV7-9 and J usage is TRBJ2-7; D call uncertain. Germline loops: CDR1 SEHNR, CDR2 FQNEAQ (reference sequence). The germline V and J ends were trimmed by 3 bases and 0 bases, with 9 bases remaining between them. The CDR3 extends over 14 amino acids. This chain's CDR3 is CASSFQEGSYEQYF. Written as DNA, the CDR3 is TGTGCCAGCAGCTTTCAGGAAGGCTCCTACGAGCAGTACTTC. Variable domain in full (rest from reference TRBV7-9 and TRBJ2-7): DTGVSQNPRHKITKRGQNVTFRCDPISEHNRLYWYRQTLGQGPEFLTYFQNEAQLEKSRLLSDRFSAERPKGSFSTLEIQRTEQGDSAMYLCASSFQEGSYEQYFGPGTRLTVT.